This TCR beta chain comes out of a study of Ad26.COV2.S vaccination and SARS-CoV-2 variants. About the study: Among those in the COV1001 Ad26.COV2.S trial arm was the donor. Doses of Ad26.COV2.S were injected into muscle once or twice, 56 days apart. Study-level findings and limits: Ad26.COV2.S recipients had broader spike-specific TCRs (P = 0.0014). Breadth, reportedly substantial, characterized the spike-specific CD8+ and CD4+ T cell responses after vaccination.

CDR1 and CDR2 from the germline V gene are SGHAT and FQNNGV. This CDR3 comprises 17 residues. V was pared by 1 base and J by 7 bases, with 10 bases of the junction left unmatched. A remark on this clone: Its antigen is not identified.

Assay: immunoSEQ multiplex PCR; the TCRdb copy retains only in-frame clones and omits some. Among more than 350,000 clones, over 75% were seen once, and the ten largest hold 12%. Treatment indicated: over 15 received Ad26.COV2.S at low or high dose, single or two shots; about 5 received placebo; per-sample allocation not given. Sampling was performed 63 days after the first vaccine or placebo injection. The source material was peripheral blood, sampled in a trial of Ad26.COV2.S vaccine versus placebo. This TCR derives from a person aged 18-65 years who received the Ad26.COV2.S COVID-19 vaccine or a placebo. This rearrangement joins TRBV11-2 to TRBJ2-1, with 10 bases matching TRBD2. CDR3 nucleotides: TGTGCCAGCAGCTTAGTAGGTCGGACTAGCGGAGGGAATGAGCAGTTCTTC. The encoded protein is CASSLVGRTSGGNEQFF.